This T cell receptor (beta chain) appears in the sequencing data of a study of blood T cell repertoires in COVID-19. Libraries were prepared by immunoSEQ multiplex PCR; TCRdb keeps only in-frame clonotypes and omits some of them. Of roughly 150,000 clones listed, about four fifths are singletons. V dropped 6 bases and J dropped 8; count of bases not matched to a gene: 8. The CDR3 sequence is 13 residues long. The receptor's source is a human donor in a cohort sampled during active COVID-19. The sequencing sample was made of peripheral blood. The J gene is TRBJ1-2, the V gene TRBV12-3 or TRBV12-4; 8 bases match TRBD1. The chain's CDR3 is CASSPGTGSGYTF. DNA of the CDR3: TGTGCCAGCAGCCCCGGGACAGGCTCCGGCTACACCTTC.